The rows below give T cell receptor beta chains drawn from one sample of a study of T cell responses to AZD1222 COVID-19 vaccine. The protocol was immunoSEQ multiplex PCR, while the TCRdb copy is restricted to in-frame clones and leaves out a portion. Seen here are 80,000 to 100,000 clones, around 90% observed once, and the top ten hold approximately 10%. This specimen consisted of peripheral blood, obtained 28 days after the second AZD1222 dose. The receptors come from an adult who received the AZD1222 COVID-19 vaccine. Both conserved end residues are part of each CDR3. The D gene is left open where the match is weak. For some rows the clone size is stated as once, few or many, or as a class when expanded; others skip it.

V: TRBV20-1
size: once
J: TRBJ1-1
D: .
DNA: TGCAGTGCCCACTCTCTGGGTTTCTTT
CDR3: CSAHSLGFF

V: TRBV6-4
size: .
J: TRBJ2-7
D: .
DNA: TGTGCCAGCAGTCCCGGACAGTCGGGCCCCTACGAGCAGTACTTC
CDR3: CASSPGQSGPYEQYF

V: TRBV7-9
size: once
J: TRBJ2-2
D: .
DNA: TGTGCCAGCAGCTTACCGAAACCGGTGACCCGCACCGGGGAGCTGTTTTTT
CDR3: CASSLPKPVTRTGELFF

V: TRBV6-5
size: once
J: TRBJ1-4
D: .
DNA: TGTGCCAGCAGACGCACTCCCTTGGGAAATGAAAAACTGTTTTTT
CDR3: CASRRTPLGNEKLFF

V: TRBV18
size: .
J: TRBJ2-7
D: .
DNA: TGTGCCAGCTCACCACTAGAGACAGTCCGCTCCTACGAGCAGTACTTC
CDR3: CASSPLETVRSYEQYF

V: TRBV2
size: .
J: TRBJ1-2
D: TRBD1
DNA: TGTGCCAGCAGGTCCGGGACAGGAGGCTACACCTTC
CDR3: CASRSGTGGYTF

V: TRBV3-1/TRBV3-2
size: .
J: TRBJ2-2
D: TRBD1
DNA: TGTGCCAGCAGCCTGAACAGGGGCGAGACCGGGGAGCTGTTTTTT
CDR3: CASSLNRGETGELFF

V: TRBV2
size: .
J: TRBJ2-5
D: .
DNA: TGTGCCAGCAGTGGGGGGGAGACCCAGTACTTC
CDR3: CASSGGETQYF

V: TRBV6-1
size: once
J: TRBJ2-7
D: .
DNA: TGTGCCGCCGGCAACGAGCAGTACTTC
CDR3: CAAGNEQYF

V: TRBV19
size: once
J: TRBJ2-1
D: TRBD2
DNA: TGTGCCAGTAGTTCGGGGGGGCCCTACAATGAGCAGTTCTTC
CDR3: CASSSGGPYNEQFF

V: TRBV29-1
size: .
J: TRBJ2-4
D: .
DNA: TGCAGCGTTGAGAGACTTCTAGCCAAAAACATTCAGTACTTC
CDR3: CSVERLLAKNIQYF

V: TRBV13
size: .
J: TRBJ2-4
D: .
DNA: TGTGCCAGCAGCTACGAACAGAACAAAAACATTCAGTACTTC
CDR3: CASSYEQNKNIQYF

V: TRBV4-2
size: .
J: TRBJ1-1
D: TRBD1
DNA: TGTGCCAGCAGCCCCCCGGACAGGGGTACTGAAGCTTTCTTT
CDR3: CASSPPDRGTEAFF

V: TRBV28
size: .
J: TRBJ2-2
D: TRBD1
DNA: TGTGCCAGCAGTTACAGGACAGGGGGTGGCGGGGAGCTGTTTTTT
CDR3: CASSYRTGGGGELFF

V: TRBV5-1
size: .
J: TRBJ1-1
D: TRBD1
DNA: TGCGCCAGCAGCTGGGGACAGCAGAACACTGAAGCTTTCTTT
CDR3: CASSWGQQNTEAFF

V: TRBV2
size: once
J: TRBJ1-4
D: .
DNA: TGTGCCAGCAGTAAACCTGTCGCCCAGGGTCTTGGTGAAAAACTGTTTTTT
CDR3: CASSKPVAQGLGEKLFF

V: TRBV12-3/TRBV12-4
size: .
J: TRBJ2-1
D: .
DNA: TGTGCCAGCAGTCCGGGTCCTTACAATGAGCAGTTCTTC
CDR3: CASSPGPYNEQFF

V: TRBV5-1
size: .
J: TRBJ2-7
D: TRBD2
DNA: TGCGCCAGCAGCGTCGGACTAGCGGGAGGGCCATACGAGCAGTACTTC
CDR3: CASSVGLAGGPYEQYF

V: TRBV18
size: .
J: TRBJ2-5
D: TRBD1
DNA: TGTGCCAGCTCACCGCGGACAGGGCAAGAGACCCAGTACTTC
CDR3: CASSPRTGQETQYF

V: TRBV28
size: .
J: TRBJ2-1
D: TRBD2
DNA: TGTGCCAGCAGTTTCCCGGCTAGCGGGAGGAATGAGCAGTTCTTC
CDR3: CASSFPASGRNEQFF

V: TRBV5-1
size: .
J: TRBJ1-3
D: .
DNA: TGCGCCAGCAGCTTGGTTAACCGGTCGGACCGCGGACTTGGAAACACCATATATTTT
CDR3: CASSLVNRSDRGLGNTIYF

V: TRBV3-1/TRBV3-2
size: .
J: TRBJ2-5
D: .
DNA: TGTGCCAGCAGCCAGGCCGGGACACCGAAAGAGACCCAGTACTTC
CDR3: CASSQAGTPKETQYF

V: TRBV28
size: .
J: TRBJ1-5
D: .
DNA: TGTGCCAGCAGTTTGGGGTTAAGTTATAGCAATCAGCCCCAGCATTTT
CDR3: CASSLGLSYSNQPQHF

V: TRBV6-5
size: .
J: TRBJ1-5
D: .
DNA: TGTGCCAGCAGTTACTCGGGGGGACAAGATCAGCCCCAGCATTTT
CDR3: CASSYSGGQDQPQHF

V: TRBV14
size: .
J: TRBJ2-3
D: TRBD2
DNA: TGTGCCAGCAGCCAAGGCGGGAGGGCTAGCACAGATACGCAGTATTTT
CDR3: CASSQGGRASTDTQYF

V: TRBV7-6
size: .
J: TRBJ2-4
D: TRBD2
DNA: TGTGCCAGCAGCCCGGGGCCCACTAGCGGGAGGACCAAAAACATTCAGTACTTC
CDR3: CASSPGPTSGRTKNIQYF

V: TRBV5-1
size: .
J: TRBJ1-1
D: .
DNA: TGCGCCAGCAGCTTGGCCGGGTCCCTGTGGGTGAACACTGAAGCTTTCTTT
CDR3: CASSLAGSLWVNTEAFF

V: TRBV7-9
size: .
J: TRBJ2-7
D: .
DNA: TGTGCCAGCAGCTTCCCTGTGGCCAGGGCCGTATACGAGCAGTACTTC
CDR3: CASSFPVARAVYEQYF

V: TRBV4-1
size: .
J: TRBJ2-7
D: .
DNA: TGCGCCAGCAGCCAAGATATTGGGGGAGAGGTCTACGAGCAGTACTTC
CDR3: CASSQDIGGEVYEQYF

V: TRBV5-5
size: few
J: TRBJ1-1
D: TRBD1
DNA: TGTGCCAGCAGCTATGTACAGGGGGTGGGGAACACTGAAGCTTTCTTT
CDR3: CASSYVQGVGNTEAFF

V: TRBV5-5
size: .
J: TRBJ1-1
D: .
DNA: TGTGCCAGCAGCTTGGGGGCAGGGTCGGACACTGAAGCTTTCTTT
CDR3: CASSLGAGSDTEAFF

V: TRBV5-1
size: few
J: TRBJ2-2
D: .
DNA: TGCGCCAGCAGCTTGACAACTTACACCGGGGAGCTGTTTTTT
CDR3: CASSLTTYTGELFF

V: TRBV20-1
size: .
J: TRBJ2-3
D: TRBD2
DNA: TGCAGTGCTAGTTACGCGGGGGGCCTAACTAGCACAGATACGCAGTATTTT
CDR3: CSASYAGGLTSTDTQYF

V: TRBV6-5
size: once
J: TRBJ1-3
D: TRBD1
DNA: TGTGCCAGCCGGACAGGGGGCAGCTCTGGAAACACCATATATTTT
CDR3: CASRTGGSSGNTIYF

V: TRBV15
size: .
J: TRBJ2-1
D: TRBD1
DNA: TGTGCCACCAGCCCCCGGGACAGGAACATCAATGAGCAGTTCTTC
CDR3: CATSPRDRNINEQFF

V: TRBV6-5
size: few
J: TRBJ1-1
D: TRBD1
DNA: TGTGCCAGCAGTCCCGGACAGGGTGGTACTGAAGCTTTCTTT
CDR3: CASSPGQGGTEAFF

V: TRBV12-5
size: .
J: TRBJ1-1
D: .
DNA: TGTGCTAGTGGGATGAACACTGAAGCTTTCTTT
CDR3: CASGMNTEAFF

V: TRBV27
size: .
J: TRBJ2-1
D: TRBD2
DNA: TGTGCCAGCAGTCCGACACTAGCGGGAGTCGGTAATGAGCAGTTCTTC
CDR3: CASSPTLAGVGNEQFF

V: TRBV18
size: .
J: TRBJ1-1
D: TRBD1
DNA: TGTGCCAGCTCACCAACCGTCCTGAGGACAGGTGTACCTGAAGCTTTCTTT
CDR3: CASSPTVLRTGVPEAFF

V: TRBV6-6
size: .
J: TRBJ2-3
D: .
DNA: TGTGCCAGCAGTAAAGCGGGAGATACGCAGTATTTT
CDR3: CASSKAGDTQYF

V: TRBV7-9
size: .
J: TRBJ2-3
D: .
DNA: TGTGCCAGCAGCGTGGGACCCACAGATACGCAGTATTTT
CDR3: CASSVGPTDTQYF

V: TRBV6-5
size: .
J: TRBJ2-7
D: TRBD1
DNA: TGTGCCAGCAGTCGGACAGGGATCTACGAGCAGTACTTC
CDR3: CASSRTGIYEQYF

V: TRBV10-3
size: .
J: TRBJ1-5
D: .
DNA: TGTGCCATCAGTACGCGTGTGGATCAGCCCCAGCATTTT
CDR3: CAISTRVDQPQHF

V: TRBV9
size: .
J: TRBJ2-1
D: TRBD1
DNA: TGTGCCAGCAGCGTAGGACAGGGGGCTTTTGAGCAGTTCTTC
CDR3: CASSVGQGAFEQFF

V: TRBV5-5
size: .
J: TRBJ2-1
D: .
DNA: TGTGCCAGCAGCTGGGGAGGACAGAGGAATGAGCAGTTCTTC
CDR3: CASSWGGQRNEQFF

V: TRBV7-9
size: .
J: TRBJ1-4
D: .
DNA: TGTGCCAGCAGCTTCCCATGGGGAGAAAATGAAAAACTGTTTTTT
CDR3: CASSFPWGENEKLFF

V: TRBV28
size: .
J: TRBJ1-2
D: .
DNA: TGTGCCAGCAGTTCCTCGGTGGACTATGGCTACACCTTC
CDR3: CASSSSVDYGYTF

V: TRBV28
size: .
J: TRBJ2-7
D: .
DNA: TGTGCCAGCACCGAAGGGGACACCTACGAGCAGTACTTC
CDR3: CASTEGDTYEQYF

V: TRBV6-5
size: .
J: TRBJ1-2
D: TRBD1
DNA: TGTGCCAGCAGCACCGACAGGGGAGGATATGGCTACACCTTC
CDR3: CASSTDRGGYGYTF

V: TRBV6-6
size: once
J: TRBJ1-2
D: .
DNA: TGTGCCAGCAGTTACGTCTCAAGAGGGCAGGAGGGCTACACCTTC
CDR3: CASSYVSRGQEGYTF

V: TRBV12-3/TRBV12-4
size: few
J: TRBJ1-6
D: TRBD1
DNA: TGTGCCAGCAGTTTGGGCAGGGGGTTCCACCACTTT
CDR3: CASSLGRGFHHF

V: TRBV15
size: .
J: TRBJ1-1
D: .
DNA: TGTGCCACCAGCAGGGGCCTGACGAACACTGAAGCTTTCTTT
CDR3: CATSRGLTNTEAFF

V: TRBV5-1
size: .
J: TRBJ1-1
D: .
DNA: TGCGCCAGCAGCTCAACGGCAGGGACAAGGGGATCCGAAGCTTTCTTT
CDR3: CASSSTAGTRGSEAFF